Detailed here is one T cell receptor beta chain. Its antigen is currently unknown. Random hexamers were used to reverse transcribe the RNA input (roughly 0.5 to 1 ug). MiXCR, run by TCRdb on the immunoSEQ multiplex PCR reads, gives a single entry per CDR3 protein. The table includes about 81,000 distinct CDR3 sequences, about 94% detected once. These data belong to a study of CD8 T cells in Susac syndrome. Study-wide background: Sequenced Susac syndrome patients included over five with active disease and under ten who were in remission. Overall study results and limits: In total CD8+ repertoires, about 15 Susac-specific public clones were found, and a few in CD8+ TEMRA repertoires.

Fulfillment of recently defined diagnostic criteria for definite or probable disease was shown by the patients with Susac syndrome. FACS was used to enrich TEMRA cells, whereas the CD8+ and CD4+ T cells were obtained by negative isolation. V lost 5 bases, J lost 4 bases, and 1 base stayed unmatched. The CDR3 length is 12 residues. The germline CDR1 and CDR2 sequences are MNHEY and SMNVEV (reference sequence). This chain uses TRBV27 with TRBJ2-5; 7 bases are a match to TRBD2. This TCR came from a human donor with Susac syndrome. Sequenced input: CD8+ T cells from PBMCs. The CDR3 sequence is CASSPSGETQYF. The CDR3 DNA is TGTGCCAGCAGTCCTAGCGGAGAGACCCAGTACTTC.